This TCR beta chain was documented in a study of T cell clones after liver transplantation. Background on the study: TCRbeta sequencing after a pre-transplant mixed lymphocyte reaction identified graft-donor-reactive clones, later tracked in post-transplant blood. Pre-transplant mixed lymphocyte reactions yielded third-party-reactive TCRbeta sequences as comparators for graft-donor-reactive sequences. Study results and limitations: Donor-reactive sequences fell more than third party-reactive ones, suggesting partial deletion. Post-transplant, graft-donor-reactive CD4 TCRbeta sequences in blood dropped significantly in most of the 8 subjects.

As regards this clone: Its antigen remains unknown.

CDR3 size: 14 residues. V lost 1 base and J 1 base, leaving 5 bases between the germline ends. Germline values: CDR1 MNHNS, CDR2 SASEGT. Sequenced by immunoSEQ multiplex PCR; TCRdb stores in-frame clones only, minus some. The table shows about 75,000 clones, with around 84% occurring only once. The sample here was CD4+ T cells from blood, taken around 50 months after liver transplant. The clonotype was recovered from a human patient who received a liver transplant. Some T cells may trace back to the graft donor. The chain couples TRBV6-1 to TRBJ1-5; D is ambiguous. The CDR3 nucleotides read TGTGCCAGCAGTGAAGGCAGAAGCAATCAGCCCCAGCATTTT. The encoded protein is CASSEGRSNQPQHF.